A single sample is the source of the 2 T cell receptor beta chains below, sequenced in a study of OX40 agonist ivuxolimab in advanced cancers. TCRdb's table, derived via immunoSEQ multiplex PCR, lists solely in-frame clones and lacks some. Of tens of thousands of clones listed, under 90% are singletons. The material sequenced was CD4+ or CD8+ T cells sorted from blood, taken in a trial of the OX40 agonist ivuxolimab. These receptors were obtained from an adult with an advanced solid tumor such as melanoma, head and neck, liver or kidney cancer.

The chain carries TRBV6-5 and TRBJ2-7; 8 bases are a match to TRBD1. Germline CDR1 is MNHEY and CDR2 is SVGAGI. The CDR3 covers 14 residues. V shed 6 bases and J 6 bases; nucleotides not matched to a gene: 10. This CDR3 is CASRDKDRVGEQYF. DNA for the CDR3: TGTGCCAGCAGAGACAAGGACAGGGTAGGCGAGCAGTACTTC.

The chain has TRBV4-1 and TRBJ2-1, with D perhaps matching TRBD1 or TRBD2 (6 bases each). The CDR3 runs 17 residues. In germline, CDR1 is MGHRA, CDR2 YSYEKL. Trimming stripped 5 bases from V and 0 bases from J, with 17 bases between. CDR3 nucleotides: TGCGCCAGCAGCTCCAGGGGTAGCGGTGACTCCTACAATGAGCAGTTCTTC. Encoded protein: CASSSRGSGDSYNEQFF.